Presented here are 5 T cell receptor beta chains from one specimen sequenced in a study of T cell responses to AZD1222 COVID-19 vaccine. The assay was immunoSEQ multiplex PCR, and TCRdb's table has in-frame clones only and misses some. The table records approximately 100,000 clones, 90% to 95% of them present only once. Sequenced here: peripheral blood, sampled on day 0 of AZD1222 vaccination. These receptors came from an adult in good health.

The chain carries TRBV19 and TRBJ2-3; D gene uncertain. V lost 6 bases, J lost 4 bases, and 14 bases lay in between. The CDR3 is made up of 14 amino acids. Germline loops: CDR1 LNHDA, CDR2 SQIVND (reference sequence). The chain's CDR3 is CASSTGGRPDTQYF. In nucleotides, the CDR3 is TGTGCCAGTAGCACGGGTGGCCGACCAGATACGCAGTATTTT. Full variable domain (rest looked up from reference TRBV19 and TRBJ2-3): DGGITQSPKYLFRKEGQNVTLSCEQNLNHDAMYWYRQDPGQGLRLIYYSQIVNDFQKGDIAEGYSVSREKKESFPLTVTSAQKNPTAFYLCASSTGGRPDTQYFGPGTRLTVL.

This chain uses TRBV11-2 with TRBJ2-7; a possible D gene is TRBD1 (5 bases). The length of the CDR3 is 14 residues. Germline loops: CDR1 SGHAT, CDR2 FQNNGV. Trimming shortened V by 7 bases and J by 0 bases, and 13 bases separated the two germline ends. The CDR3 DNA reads TGTGCCAGCAAGCAGGGATCTAGCTCCTACGAGCAGTACTTC. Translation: CASKQGSSSYEQYF. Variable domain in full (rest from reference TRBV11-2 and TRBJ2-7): EAGVAQSPRYKIIEKRQSVAFWCNPISGHATLYWYQQILGQGPKLLIQFQNNGVVDDSQLPKDRFSAERLKGVDSTLKIQPAKLEDSAVYLCASKQGSSSYEQYFGPGTRLTVT.

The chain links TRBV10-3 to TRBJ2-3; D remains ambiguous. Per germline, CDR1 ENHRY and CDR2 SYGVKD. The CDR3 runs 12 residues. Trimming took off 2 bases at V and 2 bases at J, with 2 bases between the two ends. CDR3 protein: CAISEVTDTQYF. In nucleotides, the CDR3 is TGTGCCATCAGTGAGGTCACAGATACGCAGTATTTT.

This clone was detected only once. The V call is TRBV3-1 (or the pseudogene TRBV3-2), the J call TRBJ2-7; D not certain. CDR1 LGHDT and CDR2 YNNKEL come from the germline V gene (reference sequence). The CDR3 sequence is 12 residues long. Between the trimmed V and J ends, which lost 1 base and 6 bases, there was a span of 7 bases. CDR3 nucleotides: TGTGCCAGCAGCCAAGTCCACGGCGAGCAGTACTTC. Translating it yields CASSQVHGEQYF.

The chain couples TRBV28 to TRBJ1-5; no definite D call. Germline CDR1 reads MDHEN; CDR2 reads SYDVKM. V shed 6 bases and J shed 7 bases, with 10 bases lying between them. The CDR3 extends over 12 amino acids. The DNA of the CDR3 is TGTGCCAGCAGAAGCGGGGTACAGCCCCAGCATTTT. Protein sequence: CASRSGVQPQHF.